This passage covers 15 T cell receptor beta chains from one sample sequenced in a study of blood T cell repertoires in COVID-19. The protocol was immunoSEQ multiplex PCR, while the TCRdb copy is restricted to in-frame clones and leaves out a portion. The sample lists about 250,000 clones; about 87% were seen once. The sequencing input was peripheral blood. The source is a woman between 25 and 40 years old with COVID-19, enrolled during active disease.

The rearrangement joins TRBV4-3 to TRBJ2-1; D is ambiguous. CDR1 and CDR2 (germline): LGHNA, YSLEER. The V end lost 0 bases, the J end lost 0 bases, and 12 bases lay between the germline ends. This CDR3 has 17 amino acids. CDR3 loop: CASSQDHSSSSYNEQFF. Written as DNA, the CDR3 is TGCGCCAGCAGCCAAGATCACTCGTCGAGCTCCTACAATGAGCAGTTCTTC.

The rearrangement links TRBV21-1 to TRBJ2-2; the listed D gene, TRBD2, was not tested against the DNA. TRBV21-1 is a known pseudogene. The CDR3 sequence is 17 residues long. CDR3 in DNA: TGTGCCAGCAGCAAAGCAGCGGGGGGTAAGAACACCGGGGAGCTGTTTTTT. This translates into CASSKAAGGKNTGELFF.

The chain couples TRBV10-3 to TRBJ2-2; weak D call: TRBD1 (5 bases). Germline CDR1 is ENHRY and CDR2 is SYGVKD. This CDR3 has 14 amino acids. V was pared by 6 bases and J by 0 bases, with 8 bases between. CDR3 sequence (DNA): TGTGCCATCAGGACAGTTACGAACACCGGGGAGCTGTTTTTT. It encodes CAIRTVTNTGELFF.

The chain combines TRBV29-1 with TRBJ2-6; 8 bases are a match to TRBD1. The CDR3 runs to 16 residues. Germline V gene lookup returns CDR1 SQVTM and CDR2 ANQGSEA. The J segment lost 4 bases and the V segment lost 7 bases, leaving 12 bases of the junction unmatched. CDR3 DNA: TGCAGCGCTCCGGGCCCCCGGGACAGGGGGGCCAACGTCCTGACTTTC. Translated: CSAPGPRDRGANVLTF.

The rearrangement uses TRBV19 and TRBJ2-1; no definite D call. This CDR3 is built from 14 residues. The ends were cut back, 5 bases at V and 4 bases at J, with 12 bases in the middle. Per germline, CDR1 LNHDA and CDR2 SQIVND (reference sequence). CDR3 sequence: CASSPRSQYNEQFF. In DNA form, the CDR3 reads TGTGCCAGTAGTCCCCGCTCACAATACAATGAGCAGTTCTTC. Supplemented by reference TRBV19 and TRBJ2-1, the full variable domain reads DGGITQSPKYLFRKEGQNVTLSCEQNLNHDAMYWYRQDPGQGLRLIYYSQIVNDFQKGDIAEGYSVSREKKESFPLTVTSAQKNPTAFYLCASSPRSQYNEQFFGPGTRLTVL.

V gene TRBV6-6 combines with J gene TRBJ2-3; the D gene is possibly TRBD2 (5 bases). Germline V CDR1 and CDR2: MNHNY, SVGAGI (reference sequence). V shed 0 bases and J shed 0 bases, with 10 bases lying between them. The CDR3 has 16 residues. CDR3 nucleotides: TGTGCCAGCAGTTACTCGATACGCGGGAGCACAGATACGCAGTATTTT. Translation: CASSYSIRGSTDTQYF.

The chain recombines TRBV3-1 (or the pseudogene TRBV3-2) with TRBJ1-6; 9 positions match TRBD1. There are 16 residues in the CDR3. V was pared by 1 base and J by 8 bases, with 6 bases of the junction left unmatched. Germline V CDR1 and CDR2: LGHDT, YNNKEL (reference sequence). The CDR3 DNA reads as TGTGCCAGCAGCCAAGCCGGCAACAGGGGGCATTCACCCCTCCACTTT. It specifies CASSQAGNRGHSPLHF.

A note on this clone: One junction end disagrees with the germline gene, perhaps due to a read error. The chain carries TRBV3-1 (or the pseudogene TRBV3-2) and TRBJ1-2; no firm D call. Germline loops: CDR1 LGHDT, CDR2 YNNKEL (reference sequence). The CDR3 loop spans 13 amino acids. The CDR3 DNA reads as TGTGCCAGCAGCCAAGAGGCGGCCCCTCGCCAGTGCTTC. It specifies CASSQEAAPRQCF.

The CDR3 loop is CASSIVGGGETQYF. The CDR3 DNA reads TGTGCCAGTAGTATAGTCGGGGGGGGAGAGACCCAGTACTTC. The chain carries TRBV19 and TRBJ2-5; 8 bases are a match to TRBD2. This CDR3 has 14 residues. Unmatched junction bases numbered 2, after V lost 1 base and J lost 4 bases. CDR1 is LNHDA, CDR2 SQIVND, per germline (reference sequence).

The chain employs TRBV3-1 (or the pseudogene TRBV3-2) and TRBJ1-3, with D maybe TRBD1 (5 bases). Germline V gene sequence: CDR1 LGHDT, CDR2 YNNKEL (reference sequence). Trimming took 4 bases from V and 0 from J, leaving 10 bases between them. This CDR3 has 15 residues. The CDR3 DNA follows: TGTGCCAGCAGCCCGGAGGGGACCTCTGGAAACACCATATATTTT. Translating it yields CASSPEGTSGNTIYF.

The chain carries TRBV10-1 and TRBJ2-7; D is perhaps TRBD1 (6 bases). The germline gives CDR1 WNHNN, CDR2 SYGVQD (reference sequence). V was shortened by 4 bases and J by 4 bases, with 17 bases between the two germline ends. This CDR3 is built from 15 residues. The CDR3 sequence is CASSVGLGAGYEQYF. DNA for the CDR3: TGCGCCAGCAGTGTAGGTTTGGGGGCAGGATACGAGCAGTACTTC.

A single count supports this clone. The chain joins TRBV25-1 to TRBJ2-5; 9 bases fit TRBD2. Germline V lookup: CDR1 MGHDK, CDR2 SYGVNS. CDR3 length: 18 amino acids. Trimming cost V 3 bases and J 5 bases; bases outside gene matches: 16. The CDR3 here is CASSDPPGWRGGGETQYF. The CDR3 region has the DNA TGTGCCAGCAGTGACCCGCCTGGGTGGCGGGGGGGCGGGGAGACCCAGTACTTC.

The V call is TRBV5-1, the J call TRBJ2-3; 9 bases line up with TRBD1. The V segment lost 4 bases and the J segment 3 bases; nucleotides outside the gene matches: 9. This CDR3 comprises 16 residues. In germline, CDR1 is SGHRS, CDR2 YFSETQ. The CDR3 loop is CASSIGTGHWTDTQYF. In DNA, the CDR3 is TGCGCCAGCAGCATCGGGACAGGGCACTGGACAGATACGCAGTATTTT.

This chain uses TRBV28 with TRBJ2-5; the match to TRBD2 covers 11 bases. CDR3 length: 15 residues. Germline-derived CDR1 and CDR2 are MDHEN and SYDVKM. The junction had 4 bases not matched to a gene; V was cut back by 2 bases and J by 5 bases. The CDR3 DNA sequence: TGTGCCAGCAGTTTACTAGCGGGGGGATCTGAGACCCAGTACTTC. Translation gives CASSLLAGGSETQYF. Drawing the rest from reference TRBV28 and TRBJ2-5, the complete variable domain is DVKVTQSSRYLVKRTGEKVFLECVQDMDHENMFWYRQDPGLGLRLIYFSYDVKMKEKGDIPEGYSVSREKKERFSLILESASTNQTSMYLCASSLLAGGSETQYFGPGTRLLVL.

This clone showed up just a few times. V and J are TRBV7-8 and TRBJ1-5; no reliable D call. The V gene lost 5 bases and the J gene lost 2 bases, with 13 bases spanning the gap. The germline V gene has CDR1 SGHVS and CDR2 FQNEAQ. There are 15 residues in the CDR3. The DNA of the CDR3 is TGTGCCAGCAGCCCGAGGAGGGTAGGCAATCAGCCCCAGCATTTT. The encoded protein is CASSPRRVGNQPQHF.